A selection of T cell receptor beta chains follows, all from one sample in a study of cytomegalovirus exposure and HLA in healthy donors. Here immunoSEQ multiplex PCR was the method, and the copy in TCRdb shows in-frame clones only, minus some. This sample has about 160,000 clones, with around 84% found just once. Source material: PBMCs. The receptors here all came from a boy between 2 and 10 years old in good health and CMV-seronegative. Both conserved end residues are part of each CDR3. Each record gives: clone size, V gene, J gene, D gene, CDR3 protein, CDR3 DNA. The D gene is left open where the match is weak. A row's size may be missing; if present it is once, few, many or a size class.

size: -
V: TRBV27
J: TRBJ2-1
D: TRBD1
CDR3: CASSLSDRNEQFF
DNA: TGTGCCAGCAGTTTATCGGACAGGAATGAGCAGTTCTTC

size: -
V: TRBV5-1
J: TRBJ1-2
D: TRBD1
CDR3: CASSTLDRDYGYTF
DNA: TGCGCCAGCAGCACCCTGGACAGGGACTATGGCTACACCTTC

size: -
V: TRBV27
J: TRBJ2-7
D: -
CDR3: CASSQQGYEQYF
DNA: TGTGCCAGCAGTCAACAGGGCTACGAGCAGTACTTC

size: -
V: TRBV7-2
J: TRBJ2-7
D: -
CDR3: CASSLRRRAHEQYF
DNA: TGTGCCAGCAGCTTACGGCGGAGGGCCCACGAGCAGTACTTC

size: once
V: TRBV9
J: TRBJ2-5
D: TRBD1
CDR3: CASSVEDRGGRETQYF
DNA: TGTGCCAGCAGCGTAGAAGACAGGGGGGGGCGAGAGACCCAGTACTTC

size: -
V: TRBV28
J: TRBJ2-3
D: TRBD2
CDR3: CASSIRGGTDTQYF
DNA: TGTGCCAGCAGCATACGGGGGGGCACAGATACGCAGTATTTT

size: -
V: TRBV27
J: TRBJ1-5
D: -
CDR3: CASSPRQTSNQPQHF
DNA: TGTGCCAGCAGCCCTCGACAGACTAGCAATCAGCCCCAGCATTTT

size: -
V: TRBV15
J: TRBJ2-5
D: TRBD2
CDR3: CATSRWKGASGATRGETQYF
DNA: TGTGCCACCAGCAGATGGAAAGGCGCTAGCGGGGCCACCCGGGGAGAGACCCAGTACTTC

size: -
V: TRBV5-1
J: TRBJ2-5
D: -
CDR3: CASSLDSGTQETQYF
DNA: TGCGCCAGCAGCTTGGATAGCGGCACTCAAGAGACCCAATACTTC

size: few
V: TRBV7-9
J: TRBJ1-2
D: -
CDR3: CASSLGQYYGYTF
DNA: TGTGCCAGCAGCCTAGGACAGTACTATGGCTACACCTTC

size: once
V: TRBV5-1
J: TRBJ1-1
D: -
CDR3: CASSPDGAFLSDEAFF
DNA: TGCGCCAGCAGCCCGGATGGGGCTTTTCTTTCAGATGAAGCTTTCTTT

size: -
V: TRBV4-1
J: TRBJ1-4
D: -
CDR3: CASSQGAESYWDEKLFF
DNA: TGCGCCAGCAGCCAAGGGGCAGAATCTTACTGGGATGAAAAACTGTTTTTT

size: -
V: TRBV7-9
J: TRBJ1-1
D: TRBD1
CDR3: CSSSLAEGARTEAFF
DNA: TGTTCCAGCAGCTTAGCTGAGGGGGCGCGCACTGAAGCTTTCTTT

size: -
V: TRBV7-9
J: TRBJ2-1
D: TRBD1
CDR3: CASSLGGTGGYNEQFF
DNA: TGTGCCAGCAGCCTAGGGGGCACCGGTGGGTACAATGAGCAGTTCTTC

size: few
V: TRBV18
J: TRBJ1-6
D: TRBD1
CDR3: CASSLGQGTNSPLHF
DNA: TGTGCCAGCTCACTCGGACAGGGTACGAATTCACCCCTCCACTTT

size: once
V: TRBV28
J: TRBJ1-1
D: -
CDR3: CASSHAGERGAFF
DNA: TGTGCCAGCAGTCATGCAGGGGAACGTGGAGCTTTCTTT

size: -
V: TRBV28
J: TRBJ1-2
D: TRBD1
CDR3: CASTTLQGAYGYTF
DNA: TGTGCCAGCACCACCCTCCAGGGGGCCTATGGCTACACCTTC

size: -
V: TRBV19
J: TRBJ1-2
D: -
CDR3: CASSIESLYGYTF
DNA: TGTGCCAGTAGTATCGAGTCCCTCTATGGCTACACCTTC

size: few
V: TRBV19
J: TRBJ1-1
D: -
CDR3: CASSINRIRVMNTEAFF
DNA: TGTGCCAGTAGTATTAATCGAATCAGGGTGATGAACACTGAAGCTTTCTTT

size: -
V: TRBV28
J: TRBJ2-3
D: TRBD1
CDR3: CASRETGGGTDTQYF
DNA: TGTGCCAGCAGGGAGACAGGGGGTGGCACAGATACGCAGTATTTT

size: -
V: TRBV6-1
J: TRBJ2-3
D: TRBD1
CDR3: CASSARDRGADTQYF
DNA: TGTGCCAGCAGTGCTAGAGACAGGGGTGCAGATACGCAGTATTTT

size: -
V: TRBV15
J: TRBJ1-2
D: -
CDR3: CATSREGGGYGYTF
DNA: TGTGCCACCAGCAGAGAAGGAGGAGGCTATGGCTACACCTTC

size: -
V: TRBV28
J: TRBJ1-3
D: TRBD1
CDR3: CASSPHRQGVSSGNTIYF
DNA: TGTGCCAGCAGTCCCCACCGACAGGGGGTGTCCTCTGGAAACACCATATATTTT

size: -
V: TRBV19
J: TRBJ1-1
D: -
CDR3: CASSTTGSGTEAFF
DNA: TGTGCCAGTAGTACTACAGGGTCAGGGACTGAAGCTTTCTTT

size: -
V: TRBV11-2
J: TRBJ2-2
D: -
CDR3: CASSLVAGLSTGELFF
DNA: TGTGCCAGCAGCTTAGTTGCAGGGCTGAGCACCGGGGAGCTGTTTTTT

size: -
V: TRBV29-1
J: TRBJ1-1
D: -
CDR3: CSVTSVGFFATEAFF
DNA: TGCAGCGTTACATCCGTCGGGTTTTTCGCCACTGAAGCTTTCTTT

size: few
V: TRBV15
J: TRBJ1-1
D: -
CDR3: CATSREYGIGTEAFF
DNA: TGTGCCACCAGCAGAGAATACGGGATTGGGACTGAAGCTTTCTTT

size: -
V: TRBV7-8
J: TRBJ2-3
D: TRBD2
CDR3: CASSLLTSGTDTQYF
DNA: TGTGCCAGCAGCTTATTGACTAGCGGCACAGATACGCAGTATTTT

size: once
V: TRBV10-3
J: TRBJ2-2
D: -
CDR3: CAISDNRISNTGELFF
DNA: TGTGCCATCAGTGATAACAGGATTTCGAACACCGGGGAGCTGTTTTTT

size: few
V: TRBV5-1
J: TRBJ1-4
D: -
CDR3: CASSLGGGLDEKLFF
DNA: TGCGCCAGCAGCCTGGGGGGCGGATTGGATGAAAAACTGTTTTTT

size: -
V: TRBV11-2
J: TRBJ2-1
D: TRBD1
CDR3: CASSFGQVSSYNEQFF
DNA: TGTGCCAGCAGCTTTGGACAGGTTAGCTCCTACAATGAGCAGTTCTTC

size: -
V: TRBV7-3
J: TRBJ1-6
D: -
CDR3: CASSEGVYNSPLHF
DNA: TGTGCCAGCAGCGAGGGGGTGTATAATTCACCCCTCCACTTT

size: once
V: TRBV5-8
J: TRBJ1-2
D: -
CDR3: CASSFLVTNGYTF
DNA: TGTGCCAGCAGCTTCCTCGTGACTAATGGCTACACCTTC

size: once
V: TRBV10-1
J: TRBJ2-3
D: TRBD2
CDR3: CASSESGTTRRTQYF
DNA: TGCGCCAGCAGTGAGTCCGGGACTACGCGCCGGACGCAGTATTTT

size: -
V: TRBV6-1
J: TRBJ2-1
D: TRBD2
CDR3: CASGEGTGYNEQFF
DNA: TGTGCCAGTGGGGAGGGGACCGGCTACAATGAGCAGTTCTTC

size: -
V: TRBV6-1
J: TRBJ1-5
D: -
CDR3: CASSAQGTGINQPQHF
DNA: TGTGCCAGCAGTGCTCAGGGGACGGGAATCAATCAGCCCCAGCATTTT

size: few
V: TRBV5-4
J: TRBJ1-1
D: TRBD1
CDR3: CASSPGTGGYLNTEAFF
DNA: TGTGCCAGCAGCCCGGGGACAGGGGGTTACCTGAACACTGAAGCTTTCTTT

size: -
V: TRBV7-9
J: TRBJ1-1
D: TRBD1
CDR3: CASSDIGQEMNTEAFF
DNA: TGTGCCAGCAGCGATATAGGACAGGAGATGAACACTGAAGCTTTCTTT

size: -
V: TRBV5-1
J: TRBJ1-6
D: -
CDR3: CASSLGELVSPLHF
DNA: TGCGCCAGCAGCTTGGGGGAGTTGGTTTCACCCCTCCACTTT

size: -
V: TRBV28
J: TRBJ2-1
D: -
CDR3: CASRESISSYNEQFF
DNA: TGTGCCAGCAGAGAAAGTATTAGCTCCTACAATGAGCAGTTCTTC